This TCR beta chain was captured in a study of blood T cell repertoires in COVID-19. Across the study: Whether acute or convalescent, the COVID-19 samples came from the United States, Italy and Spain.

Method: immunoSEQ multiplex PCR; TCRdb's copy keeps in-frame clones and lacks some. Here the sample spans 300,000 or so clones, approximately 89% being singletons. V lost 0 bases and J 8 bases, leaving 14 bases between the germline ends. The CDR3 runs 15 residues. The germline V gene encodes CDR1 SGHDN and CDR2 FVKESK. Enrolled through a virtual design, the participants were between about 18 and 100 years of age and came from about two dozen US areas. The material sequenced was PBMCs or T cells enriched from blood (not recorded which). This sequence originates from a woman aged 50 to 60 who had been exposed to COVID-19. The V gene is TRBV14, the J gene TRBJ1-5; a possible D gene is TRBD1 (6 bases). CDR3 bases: TGTGCCAGCAGCCAAGATGGGGGGGGGCTGGAGCCCCAGCATTTT. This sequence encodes CASSQDGGGLEPQHF.